Detailed here is one T cell receptor beta chain. Its antigen is not known. A read error may produce the germline difference seen at one junction end. This sample's RNA came from whole unsorted tissue. This record belongs to a study of tumor and adjacent non-tumor tissue in lung cancer. At the level of the study: The cohort had about twelve adenocarcinoma, a couple of squamous cell and 1 small cell patients. Aged about 31 to 80 years, patients included roughly 10 men and about five women with stage I to III disease.

This CDR3 spans 18 amino acids. Germline CDR1 MDHEN, CDR2 SYDVKM. The study's findings and limits: Significantly higher TCR diversity was found in tumor than normal lung.

The library came from three nested PCR rounds adapted from ARM-PCR protocols. TCRdb processed the multiplex PCR reads anew with MiXCR; each CDR3 protein has one entry. The sample consists of tens of thousands of distinct CDR3 sequences, roughly 80% of them appearing once. The TCR comes from a woman in her 50s with non-small cell lung cancer. This sequence joins TRBV28 and TRBJ2-2; tentative D call: TRBD2 (5 bases). Sequencing was carried out using lung tumor tissue. As DNA, the CDR3 is TGTGCCAGCACTTCATTTACGGTGCTAGAAGTTAGGACCGGGGAGCTCTTTTTT. Encoded protein: CASTSFTVLEVRTGELFF.